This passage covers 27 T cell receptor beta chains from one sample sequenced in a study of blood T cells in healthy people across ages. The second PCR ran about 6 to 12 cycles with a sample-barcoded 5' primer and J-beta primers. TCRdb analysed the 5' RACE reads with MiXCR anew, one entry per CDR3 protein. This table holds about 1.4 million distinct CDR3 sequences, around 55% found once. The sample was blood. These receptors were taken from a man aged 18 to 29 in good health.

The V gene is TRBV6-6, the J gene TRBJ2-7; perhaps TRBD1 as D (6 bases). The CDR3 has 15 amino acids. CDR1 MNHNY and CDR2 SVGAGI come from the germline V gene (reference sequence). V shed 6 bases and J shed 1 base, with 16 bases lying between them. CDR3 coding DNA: TGTGCCAGCAGATGGACAGATCAACCATCCTACGAGCAGTACTTC. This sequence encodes CASRWTDQPSYEQYF.

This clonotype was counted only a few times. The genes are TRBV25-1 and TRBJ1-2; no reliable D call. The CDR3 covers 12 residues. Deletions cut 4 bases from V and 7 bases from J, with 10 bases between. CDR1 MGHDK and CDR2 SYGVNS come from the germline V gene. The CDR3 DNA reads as TGTGCCAGCAGTGTTGGGGTCCGTGGCTACACCTTC. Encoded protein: CASSVGVRGYTF.

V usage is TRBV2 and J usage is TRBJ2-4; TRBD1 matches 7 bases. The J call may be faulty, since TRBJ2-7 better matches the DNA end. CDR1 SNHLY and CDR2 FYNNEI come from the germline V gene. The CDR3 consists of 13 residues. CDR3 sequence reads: CASSDPNRGEQYF. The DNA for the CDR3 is TGTGCCAGCAGTGATCCGAACAGGGGCGAGCAGTACTTC.

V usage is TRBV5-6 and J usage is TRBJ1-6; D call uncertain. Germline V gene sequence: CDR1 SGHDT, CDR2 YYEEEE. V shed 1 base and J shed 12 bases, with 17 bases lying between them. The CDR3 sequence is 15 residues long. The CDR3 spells CASSLYGPILEPLHF. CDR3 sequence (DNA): TGTGCCAGCAGCTTGTACGGACCTATTTTGGAACCCCTCCACTTT.

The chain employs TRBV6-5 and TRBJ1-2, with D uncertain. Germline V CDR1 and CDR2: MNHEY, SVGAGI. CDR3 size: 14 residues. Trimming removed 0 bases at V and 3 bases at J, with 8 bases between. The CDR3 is CASSYSSGHYGYTF. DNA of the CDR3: TGTGCCAGCAGTTACTCGAGCGGTCACTATGGCTACACCTTC.

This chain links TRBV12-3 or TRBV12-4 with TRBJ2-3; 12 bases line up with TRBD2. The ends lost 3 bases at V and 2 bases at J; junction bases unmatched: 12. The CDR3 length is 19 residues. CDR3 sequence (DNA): TGTGCCAGCAGTTTCGTGACTAGCGGGGGCACCTTCCCCACAGATACGCAGTATTTT. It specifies CASSFVTSGGTFPTDTQYF.

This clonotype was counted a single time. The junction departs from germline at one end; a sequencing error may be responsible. The CDR3 coding sequence is TGCGCCAGCAGCTGGACCATTGAGGCGGGGGGATACAATGAGCAGTTCTTC. Translating gives CASSWTIEAGGYNEQFF. The rearrangement uses TRBV14 and TRBJ2-1; 8 nucleotides match TRBD2. CDR3 size: 17 residues. Germline V CDR1 and CDR2: SGHDN, FVKESK.

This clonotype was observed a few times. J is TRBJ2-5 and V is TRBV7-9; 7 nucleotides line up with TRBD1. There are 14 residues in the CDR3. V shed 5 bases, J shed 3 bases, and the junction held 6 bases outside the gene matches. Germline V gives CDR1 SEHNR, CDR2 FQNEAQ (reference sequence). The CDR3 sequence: CASSHGTVKETQYF. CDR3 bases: TGTGCCAGCAGCCATGGGACAGTGAAAGAGACCCAGTACTTC.

CDR3 DNA sequence: TGCAGCGCGGGGCAGGTTGACTACGAGCAGTACTTC. It is translated as CSAGQVDYEQYF. The chain has TRBV29-1 and TRBJ2-7; D is possibly TRBD1 or TRBD2 (5 bases each). CDR3 length: 12 amino acids. In germline, CDR1 is SQVTM, CDR2 ANQGSEA. V lost 7 bases, J lost 3 bases, and 13 bases lay in between.

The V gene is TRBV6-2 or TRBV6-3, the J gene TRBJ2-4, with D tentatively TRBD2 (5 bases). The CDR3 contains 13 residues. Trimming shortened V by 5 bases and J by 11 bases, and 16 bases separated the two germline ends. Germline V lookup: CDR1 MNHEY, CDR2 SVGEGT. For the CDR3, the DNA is TGTGCCAGCAGTCCGGCGGCTAGCAAGGTTCAGTACTTC. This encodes CASSPAASKVQYF.

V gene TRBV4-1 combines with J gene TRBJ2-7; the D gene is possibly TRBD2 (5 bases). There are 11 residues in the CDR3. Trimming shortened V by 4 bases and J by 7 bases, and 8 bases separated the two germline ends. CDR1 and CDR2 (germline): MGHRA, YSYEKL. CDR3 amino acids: CASSRREEQYF. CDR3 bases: TGCGCCAGCAGCCGCCGGGAAGAGCAGTACTTC.

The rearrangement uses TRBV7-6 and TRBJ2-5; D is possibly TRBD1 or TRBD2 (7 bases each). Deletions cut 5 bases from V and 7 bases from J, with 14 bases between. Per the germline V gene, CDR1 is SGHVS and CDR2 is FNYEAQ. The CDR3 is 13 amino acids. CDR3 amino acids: CASSSTGEGTQYF. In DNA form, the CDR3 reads TGTGCCAGCAGCAGCACAGGGGAGGGGACCCAGTACTTC.

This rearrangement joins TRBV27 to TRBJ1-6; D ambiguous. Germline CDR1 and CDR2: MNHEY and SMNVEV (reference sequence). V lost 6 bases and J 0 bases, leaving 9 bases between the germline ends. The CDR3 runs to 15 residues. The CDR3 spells CASRGTGSYNSPLHF. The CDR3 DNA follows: TGTGCCAGCAGAGGAACGGGCTCCTATAATTCACCCCTCCACTTT.

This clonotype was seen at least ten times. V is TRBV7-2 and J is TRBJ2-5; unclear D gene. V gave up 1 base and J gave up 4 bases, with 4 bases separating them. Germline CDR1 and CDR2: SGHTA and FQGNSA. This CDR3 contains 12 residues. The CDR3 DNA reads TGTGCCAGCAGCTTAGTATTAGAGACCCAGTACTTC. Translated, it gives CASSLVLETQYF. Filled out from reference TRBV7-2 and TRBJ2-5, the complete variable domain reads GAGVSQSPSNKVTEKGKDVELRCDPISGHTALYWYRQSLGQGLEFLIYFQGNSAPDKSGLPSDRFSAERTGGSVSTLTIQRTQQEDSAVYLCASSLVLETQYFGPGTRLLVL.

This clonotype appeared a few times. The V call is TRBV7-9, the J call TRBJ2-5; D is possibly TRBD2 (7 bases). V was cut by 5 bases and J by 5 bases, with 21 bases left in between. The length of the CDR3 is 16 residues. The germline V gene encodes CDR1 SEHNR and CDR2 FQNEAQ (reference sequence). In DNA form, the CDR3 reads TGTGCCAGCAGCCCGACCGGGGGGCAGGGCATGGAGACCCAGTACTTC. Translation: CASSPTGGQGMETQYF.

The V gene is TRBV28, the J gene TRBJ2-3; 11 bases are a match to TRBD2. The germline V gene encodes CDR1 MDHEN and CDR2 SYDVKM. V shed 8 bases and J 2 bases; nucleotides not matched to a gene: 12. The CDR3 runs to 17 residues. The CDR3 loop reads CASPPRASGRNTDTQYF. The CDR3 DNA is TGTGCCAGCCCCCCTCGGGCTAGCGGGAGGAACACAGATACGCAGTATTTT.

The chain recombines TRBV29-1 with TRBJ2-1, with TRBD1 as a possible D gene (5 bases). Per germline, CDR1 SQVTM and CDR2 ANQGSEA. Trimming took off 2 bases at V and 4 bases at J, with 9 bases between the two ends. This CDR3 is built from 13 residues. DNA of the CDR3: TGCAGCGTTGAAACTGCAGGGTACAATGAGCAGTTCTTC. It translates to CSVETAGYNEQFF.

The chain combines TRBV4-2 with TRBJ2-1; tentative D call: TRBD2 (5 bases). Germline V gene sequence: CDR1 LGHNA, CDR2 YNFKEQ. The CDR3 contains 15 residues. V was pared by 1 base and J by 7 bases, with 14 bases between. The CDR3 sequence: CASSQVTMEENEQFF. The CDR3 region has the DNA TGTGCCAGCAGCCAAGTGACTATGGAGGAAAATGAGCAGTTCTTC.

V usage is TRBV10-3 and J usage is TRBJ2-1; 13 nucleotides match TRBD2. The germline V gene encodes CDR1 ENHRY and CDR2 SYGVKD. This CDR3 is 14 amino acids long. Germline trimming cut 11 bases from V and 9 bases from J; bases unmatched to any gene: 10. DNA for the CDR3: TGTGCCGTGCCCGGACTAGCGGGAGTGGGTGAGCAGTTCTTC. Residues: CAVPGLAGVGEQFF.

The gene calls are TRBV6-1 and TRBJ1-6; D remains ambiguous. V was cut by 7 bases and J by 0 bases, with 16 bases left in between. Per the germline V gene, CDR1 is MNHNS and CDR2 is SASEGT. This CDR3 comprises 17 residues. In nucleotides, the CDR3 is TGTGCCAGCACCACTTGGACTTTCAGCTCCTATAATTCACCCCTCCACTTT. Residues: CASTTWTFSSYNSPLHF.

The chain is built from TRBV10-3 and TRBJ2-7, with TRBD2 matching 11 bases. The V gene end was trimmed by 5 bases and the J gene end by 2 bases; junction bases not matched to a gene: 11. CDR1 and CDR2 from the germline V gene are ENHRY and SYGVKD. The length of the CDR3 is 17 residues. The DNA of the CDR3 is TGTGCCATCAGTCTCAGGGATGGGACTAGCGGAGCCTACGAGCAGTACTTC. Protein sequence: CAISLRDGTSGAYEQYF.

For the CDR3, the DNA is TGCGCCAGCAGCCAAGTCCCAGTGGAGACCCAGTACTTC. Translating gives CASSQVPVETQYF. The V gene is TRBV4-1, the J gene TRBJ2-5; D remains ambiguous. The CDR3 extends over 13 amino acids. Trimming removed 1 base from V and 5 bases from J, with 8 bases in between. Looked up from germline, CDR1 is MGHRA and CDR2 is YSYEKL.

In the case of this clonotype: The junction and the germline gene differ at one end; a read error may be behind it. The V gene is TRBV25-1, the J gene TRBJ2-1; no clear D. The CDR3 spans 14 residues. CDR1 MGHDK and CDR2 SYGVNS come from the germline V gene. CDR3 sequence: CACSRVTSYNEQFF. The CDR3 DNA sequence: TGTGCCTGCAGTCGGGTCACCTCTTACAATGAGCAGTTCTTC.

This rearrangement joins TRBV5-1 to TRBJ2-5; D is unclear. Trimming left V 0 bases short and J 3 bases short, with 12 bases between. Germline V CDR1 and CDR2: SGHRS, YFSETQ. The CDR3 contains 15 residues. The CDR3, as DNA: TGCGCCAGCAGCTTGGGTCGTGGGAACAAAGAGACCCAGTACTTC. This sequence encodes CASSLGRGNKETQYF.

The chain's CDR3 is CASSLGDRPSYEQYF. The DNA for the CDR3 is TGTGCCAGCAGCTTGGGAGACAGGCCCTCCTACGAGCAGTACTTC. The J gene is TRBJ2-7, the V gene TRBV5-8, with a tentative D call TRBD1 (6 bases). This CDR3 has 15 residues. The germline V and J ends were trimmed by 0 bases and 0 bases, with 10 bases remaining between them. The V gene's germline CDR1 is SGHTS and CDR2 YDEGEE. Together with reference TRBV5-8 and TRBJ2-7, the CDR3 gives the full variable domain: EAGVTQSPTHLIKTRGQQATLRCSPISGHTSVYWYQQALGLGLQFLLWYDEGEERNRGNFPPRFSGRQFPNYSSELNVNALELEDSALYLCASSLGDRPSYEQYFGPGTRLTVT.

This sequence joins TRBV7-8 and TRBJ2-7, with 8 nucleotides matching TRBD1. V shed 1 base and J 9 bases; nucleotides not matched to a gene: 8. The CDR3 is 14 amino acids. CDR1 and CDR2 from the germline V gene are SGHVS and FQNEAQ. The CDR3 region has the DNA TGTGCCAGCAGCTTAGGACTCGGACAGGGCGGGCAGTACTTC. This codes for CASSLGLGQGGQYF. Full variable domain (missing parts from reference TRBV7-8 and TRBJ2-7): GAGVSQSPRYKVAKRGQDVALRCDPISGHVSLFWYQQALGQGPEFLTYFQNEAQLDKSGLPSDRFFAERPEGSVSTLKIQRTQQEDSAVYLCASSLGLGQGGQYFGPGTRLTVT.

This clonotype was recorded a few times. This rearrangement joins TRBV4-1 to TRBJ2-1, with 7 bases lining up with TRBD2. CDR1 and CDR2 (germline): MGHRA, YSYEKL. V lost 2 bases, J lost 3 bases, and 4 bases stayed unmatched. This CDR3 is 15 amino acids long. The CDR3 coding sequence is TGCGCCAGCAGCCAACTGGGACTAATCTACAATGAGCAGTTCTTC. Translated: CASSQLGLIYNEQFF.